These T cell receptor beta chains were read from a single sample in a study of blood T cell repertoires in COVID-19. Assay used: immunoSEQ multiplex PCR; TCRdb lists only in-frame clones, some missing. The table has under 100,000 clones, around 90% seen once. The sample comprised peripheral blood. These TCRs come from a middle-aged man with active COVID-19. The conserved cysteine and the conserved F or W are not part of the CDR3 here.

TRBV14	TRBJ2-5	ASSHMTSGSRETQY
TRBV7-9	TRBJ1-2	ASSLGVGLGYGYT
TRBV14	TRBJ2-1	ASSQERGGTNVNEQF
TRBV4-3	TRBJ2-2	ASSQETGGAGELF
TRBV7-2	TRBJ2-7	ASSFSGGTYEQY
TRBV4-2	TRBJ1-4	ASSQDYRSNEKLF
TRBV7-3	TRBJ2-1	ASSPGQYNEQF
TRBV6-5	TRBJ1-1	ASRENFEAF
TRBV27	TRBJ2-1	ASLRSGRAAKLF
TRBV28	TRBJ1-3	ASSVLHRVSGNTIY
TRBV13	TRBJ2-3	ASSLTRTFPRDTQY
TRBV18	TRBJ1-1	ASSPGGETHTEAF
TRBV5-6	TRBJ1-2	ASSNRDTSYGYT
TRBV28	TRBJ1-2	ASSLSGARDYGYT
TRBV4-1	TRBJ2-2	ASSRGHPNTGELF
TRBV11-2	TRBJ1-3	ASSLGQGDRGNTIY